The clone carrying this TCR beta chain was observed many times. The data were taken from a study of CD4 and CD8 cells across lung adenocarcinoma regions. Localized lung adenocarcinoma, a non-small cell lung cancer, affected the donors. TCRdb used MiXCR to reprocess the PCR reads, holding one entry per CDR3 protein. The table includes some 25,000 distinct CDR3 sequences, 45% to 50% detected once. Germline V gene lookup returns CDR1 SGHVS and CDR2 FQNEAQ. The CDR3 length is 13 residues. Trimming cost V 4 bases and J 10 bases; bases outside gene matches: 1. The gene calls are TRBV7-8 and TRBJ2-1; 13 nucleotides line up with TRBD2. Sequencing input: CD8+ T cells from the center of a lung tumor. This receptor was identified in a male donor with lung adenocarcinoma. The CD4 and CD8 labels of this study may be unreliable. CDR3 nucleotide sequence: TGTGCCAGCAGCTGGGGACTAGCGGGAGAGCAGTTCTTC. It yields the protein CASSWGLAGEQFF.